This passage covers 10 T cell receptor beta chains from one sample sequenced in a study of beta chain features in type 1 diabetes. Expressed TCRB transcripts were sequenced, since all the RNA that had been isolated was reverse transcribed. Here immunoSEQ multiplex PCR was the method, and the copy in TCRdb shows in-frame clones only, minus some. The sample shows nearly 700,000 clones, about an eighth of them seen only once. No antigen has been identified for these receptors. General study points: Moderately but significantly shorter TCRB CDR3s were found in Type 1 diabetes patients in all four CD4+ subsets.

Sequencing was performed on naive CD4+ T cells from blood. The source is a man aged 18 to 35 with type 1 diabetes.

This clone was observed a few times. The chain joins TRBV29-1 to TRBJ1-2; possible D gene TRBD1, 6 bases. The ends were cut back, 5 bases at V and 6 bases at J, with 10 bases in the middle. Looked up from germline, CDR1 is SQVTM and CDR2 is ANQGSEA. This CDR3 has 11 amino acids. CDR3 sequence (DNA): TGCAGCGTTCAACAGGGCAATGGCTACACCTTC. It yields the protein CSVQQGNGYTF.

The CDR3 bases are TGCAGCGTTACCGGACAGGGAGGGTCCTACGAGCAGTACTTC. Encoded protein: CSVTGQGGSYEQYF. The V call is TRBV29-1, the J call TRBJ2-7, with D perhaps TRBD1 (8 bases). The CDR3 is 14 residues long. Germline V gene sequence: CDR1 SQVTM, CDR2 ANQGSEA. Trimming took 5 bases from V and 1 from J, leaving 15 bases between them.

The chain joins TRBV2 to TRBJ2-5; TRBD1 agrees at 7 bases. CDR1 and CDR2 (germline): SNHLY, FYNNEI. V dropped 6 bases and J dropped 3; count of bases not matched to a gene: 7. The CDR3 is 14 residues long. The CDR3 coding sequence is TGTGCCAGCAGGGGGGACAGCGAGGAAGAGACCCAGTACTTC. As protein: CASRGDSEEETQYF.

The rearrangement joins TRBV2 to TRBJ2-7; TRBD1 aligns across 8 bases. The CDR3 is 12 amino acids. V was pared by 10 bases and J by 6 bases, with 8 bases of the junction left unmatched. Germline lookup yields CDR1 SNHLY and CDR2 FYNNEI. The DNA of the CDR3 is TGTGCCACCCGACAGGGGTTGGGCGAGCAGTACTTC. Translated: CATRQGLGEQYF.

CDR3 region: CASSPRSGTVETQYF. Written as DNA, the CDR3 is TGTGCCAGCAGTCCCCGGTCAGGGACTGTGGAGACCCAGTACTTC. The rearrangement joins TRBV27 to TRBJ2-5; D is possibly TRBD2 (6 bases). CDR1 is MNHEY, CDR2 SMNVEV, per germline (reference sequence). The CDR3 has 15 residues. V lost 5 bases and J lost 5, with 18 bases in between.

The CDR3 DNA reads as TGTGCCAGCAGTCCCCGGTGGGGGGCGAGAAACGAGCAGTACTTC. Its translation: CASSPRWGARNEQYF. The chain links TRBV27 to TRBJ2-7; perhaps D is TRBD1 or TRBD2 (6 bases each). V was trimmed by 5 bases and J by 5 bases, leaving 19 bases between them. The CDR3 consists of 15 residues. The germline gives CDR1 MNHEY, CDR2 SMNVEV (reference sequence).

This clone was picked up one time. V and J are TRBV10-3 and TRBJ2-5; 9 positions agree with TRBD1. This CDR3 is built from 16 residues. The junction had 14 bases not matched to a gene; V was cut back by 5 bases and J by 7 bases. Germline CDR1 ENHRY, CDR2 SYGVKD. CDR3 sequence reads: CAISPQGATGAGTQYF. CDR3 coding DNA: TGTGCCATCAGTCCACAGGGGGCGACAGGGGCTGGGACCCAGTACTTC.

V is TRBV30 and J is TRBJ1-5; D call uncertain. The ends were cut back, 0 bases at V and 4 bases at J, with 7 bases in the middle. CDR1 is GTSNPN, CDR2 SVGIG, per germline (reference sequence). The CDR3 totals 13 residues. CDR3 region: CAWSVEENQPQHF. The CDR3 bases are TGTGCCTGGAGTGTGGAGGAAAATCAGCCCCAGCATTTT.

The CDR3 DNA is TGTGCCTGGAGTGGACGACAGGGGGCTTTAACTGAAGCTTTCTTT. Translated, it gives CAWSGRQGALTEAFF. The chain couples TRBV30 to TRBJ1-1; 10 bases agree with TRBD1. The CDR3 has 15 amino acids. Germline CDR1 GTSNPN, CDR2 SVGIG (reference sequence). J was trimmed by 5 bases and V by 1 base; bases with no gene match: 7.

The rearrangement links TRBV5-6 to TRBJ1-1; D uncertain. The CDR3 loop spans 15 amino acids. V shed 0 bases and J shed 0 bases, with 9 bases lying between them. Germline V gene lookup returns CDR1 SGHDT and CDR2 YYEEEE. CDR3 nucleotide sequence: TGTGCCAGCAGCTTGGCCCACCTCATGAACACTGAAGCTTTCTTT. It encodes CASSLAHLMNTEAFF.